This entry describes one T cell receptor (beta chain). Original processing notes: Filtering differed for immunoSEQ, which gave only junction sequences without quality scores. Some clones are missing from TCRdb's copy, which holds only in-frame ones; the method was immunoSEQ multiplex PCR. That table furnishes V, J and clone size, whereas the DNA furnished D and trimming. The profile shows roughly 850,000 clones, about 96% of them singletons. The data originate from a study of shared clonotypes between healthy human individuals. Looking at the study overall: Aged 18 to 49, the donors were a couple of women and a few men. Three plates were used per donor for CD4 naive, three for CD4 memory, two for CD8 naive and one for CD8 memory.

Terminally differentiated effector memory CD45RA+ cells were left out of the naive CD8 fraction, which was CD45RO-negative and positively selected for CCR7. This TCR derives from a young man in good health. The specimen sequenced was naive CD8+ T cells sorted from blood.

CDR3 loop: CASTAQGAMDEQYF. The CDR3 DNA reads TGTGCCAGTACCGCCCAGGGGGCTATGGACGAGCAGTACTTC. The chain joins TRBV19 to TRBJ2-7, with TRBD1 matching over 8 bases. The germline V gene has CDR1 LNHDA and CDR2 SQIVND (reference sequence). V lost 7 bases to trimming and J lost 5 bases; unmatched junction nucleotides: 10. This CDR3 comprises 14 residues.